One and the same sample provided the 27 T cell receptor beta chains below, sequenced in a study of OX40 agonist ivuxolimab in advanced cancers. The protocol was immunoSEQ multiplex PCR, while the TCRdb copy is restricted to in-frame clones and leaves out a portion. The table lists 65,000 to 95,000 clones, roughly nine tenths of them singletons. Sequences were derived from CD4+ or CD8+ T cells sorted from blood, sampled in a trial of the OX40 agonist ivuxolimab. The receptors derive from an adult with an advanced solid tumor such as melanoma, head and neck, liver or kidney cancer.

This clone was recorded only once. This sequence joins TRBV7-2 and TRBJ2-1, with 12 nucleotides matching TRBD2. CDR3 size: 14 residues. With 2 bases clipped from V and 15 bases from J, the junction kept 8 bases outside the gene matches. Germline CDR1 reads SGHTA; CDR2 reads FQGNSA. The CDR3 nucleotides read TGTGCCAGCAGCTTAAGGACTAGCGGGGAACCCCGGTTCTTC. Protein: CASSLRTSGEPRFF. Combining the CDR3 with reference TRBV7-2 and TRBJ2-1 gives the whole variable domain GAGVSQSPSNKVTEKGKDVELRCDPISGHTALYWYRQSLGQGLEFLIYFQGNSAPDKSGLPSDRFSAERTGGSVSTLTIQRTQQEDSAVYLCASSLRTSGEPRFFGPGTRLTVL.

The gene calls are TRBV9 and TRBJ2-1, with D hard to call. The CDR3 covers 13 residues. Trimming took 1 base from V and 4 from J, leaving 6 bases between them. Germline loops: CDR1 SGDLS, CDR2 YYNGEE. Here the CDR3 DNA reads TGTGCCAGCAGCGTAAGGGTTTACAATGAGCAGTTCTTC. Translating it yields CASSVRVYNEQFF.

This chain joins TRBV5-4 and TRBJ2-3; 10 positions match TRBD1. The germline V gene has CDR1 SGHNT and CDR2 YYREEE (reference sequence). CDR3 length: 14 amino acids. Trimming removed 4 bases from V and 6 bases from J; junction bases left unmatched: 5. CDR3 sequence (DNA): TGTGCCAGCAGCACACCGGGACAGGGGGATACGCAGTATTTT. Translated, it gives CASSTPGQGDTQYF.

This clone appeared a single time. The chain employs TRBV7-2 and TRBJ1-2; TRBD1 agrees at 8 bases. The germline V gene encodes CDR1 SGHTA and CDR2 FQGNSA. V dropped 3 bases and J dropped 4; count of bases not matched to a gene: 7. The CDR3 is 15 residues long. CDR3: CASSFRQGALYGYTF. The CDR3 nucleotides are TGTGCCAGCAGCTTTCGTCAGGGGGCACTCTATGGCTACACCTTC.

Comments on this clone: This specimen includes other DNA sequences encoding the same CDR3. The chain recombines TRBV7-9 with TRBJ2-2; D tentatively reads TRBD1 or TRBD2 (5 bases each). Germline assignment: CDR1 SEHNR and CDR2 FQNEAQ (reference sequence). Trimming took off 2 bases at V and 4 bases at J, with 8 bases between the two ends. CDR3 length: 14 residues. CDR3 sequence: CASSLTGGTGELFF. The CDR3 DNA reads as TGTGCCAGCAGCTTAACTGGGGGCACCGGGGAGCTGTTTTTT.

This clone appeared a single time. The V and J genes are TRBV2 and TRBJ1-6, with 9 bases that match TRBD1. The germline gives CDR1 SNHLY, CDR2 FYNNEI. CDR3 length equals 14 residues. Trimming removed 7 bases from V and 9 bases from J; junction bases left unmatched: 7. The CDR3: CASNSGTGLSPLHF. The CDR3 nucleotides read TGTGCCAGCAATTCCGGGACAGGGCTTTCACCCCTCCACTTT.

V is TRBV6-5 and J is TRBJ2-7, with D maybe TRBD2 (5 bases). CDR3 length: 14 residues. The germline gives CDR1 MNHEY, CDR2 SVGAGI. Trimming left V 6 bases short and J 2 bases short, with 14 bases between. The CDR3 loop is CASRTRLHTYEQYF. CDR3 nucleotides: TGTGCCAGCAGAACTAGACTACACACCTACGAGCAGTACTTC.

This sequence joins TRBV7-2 and TRBJ1-1; D ambiguous. Germline V lookup: CDR1 SGHTA, CDR2 FQGNSA. The V gene lost 6 bases and the J gene lost 0 bases, with 11 bases spanning the gap. CDR3 length: 14 amino acids. CDR3 DNA sequence: TGTGCCAGCAGACCTGGACGGGTGAACACTGAAGCTTTCTTT. As protein: CASRPGRVNTEAFF. The variable domain in full, with the rest retrieved from reference TRBV7-2 and TRBJ1-1, is GAGVSQSPSNKVTEKGKDVELRCDPISGHTALYWYRQSLGQGLEFLIYFQGNSAPDKSGLPSDRFSAERTGGSVSTLTIQRTQQEDSAVYLCASRPGRVNTEAFFGQGTRLTVV.

This clone was seen just once. The chain joins TRBV19 to TRBJ2-7; D is undetermined. Germline lookup yields CDR1 LNHDA and CDR2 SQIVND (reference sequence). The V end lost 1 base, the J end lost 3 bases, and 13 bases lay between the germline ends. The CDR3 runs to 15 residues. CDR3 nucleotide sequence: TGTGCCAGTAGTATAGGTTCTTCACACCGCTACGAGCAGTACTTC. The encoded protein is CASSIGSSHRYEQYF.

The chain has TRBV28 and TRBJ2-3; D is ambiguous. The germline gives CDR1 MDHEN, CDR2 SYDVKM. This CDR3 spans 13 amino acids. V lost 8 bases and J lost 6, with 15 bases in between. The CDR3 loop is CASGLRPADTQYF. CDR3 sequence (DNA): TGTGCCAGCGGGCTCCGCCCCGCGGATACGCAGTATTTT. The full variable domain, with the rest looked up from reference TRBV28 and TRBJ2-3, is DVKVTQSSRYLVKRTGEKVFLECVQDMDHENMFWYRQDPGLGLRLIYFSYDVKMKEKGDIPEGYSVSREKKERFSLILESASTNQTSMYLCASGLRPADTQYFGPGTRLTVL.

The chain joins TRBV11-3 to TRBJ2-7; a weak D match, TRBD2 (5 bases). Germline V gene sequence: CDR1 SGHNT, CDR2 YENEEA. V lost 1 base to trimming and J lost 2 bases, with 15 bases between them. The CDR3 has 16 residues. CDR3 sequence (DNA): TGTGCCAGCAGCTTAGCGACCCAGCGGAAGGCCTACGAGCAGTACTTC. It encodes CASSLATQRKAYEQYF.

The rearrangement joins TRBV7-2 to TRBJ2-2; D is perhaps TRBD2 (6 bases). Germline V gene data show CDR1 as SGHTA and CDR2 as FQGNSA. V lost 5 bases and J 3 bases, leaving 13 bases between the germline ends. This CDR3 has 15 residues. For the CDR3, the DNA is TGTGCCAGCAGCGGCCGTCGCGGGGACACCGGGGAGCTGTTTTTT. This codes for CASSGRRGDTGELFF. Full variable domain (missing parts from reference TRBV7-2 and TRBJ2-2): GAGVSQSPSNKVTEKGKDVELRCDPISGHTALYWYRQSLGQGLEFLIYFQGNSAPDKSGLPSDRFSAERTGGSVSTLTIQRTQQEDSAVYLCASSGRRGDTGELFFGEGSRLTVL.

The chain joins TRBV7-9 to TRBJ1-2, with D perhaps matching TRBD1 (6 bases). This CDR3 has 14 residues. Trimming cost V 5 bases and J 9 bases, with 19 bases left between them. CDR1 is SEHNR and CDR2 is FQNEAQ in the germline V gene (reference sequence). CDR3 region: CASSPRGEAQRYTF. The CDR3 region has the DNA TGTGCCAGCAGCCCGAGGGGGGAGGCTCAACGCTACACCTTC.

In this sample, this clone turned up once. V is TRBV2 and J is TRBJ1-2, with 10 nucleotides matching TRBD1. The CDR3 sequence is 15 residues long. V lost 6 bases, J lost 7 bases, and 11 bases stayed unmatched. CDR1 SNHLY and CDR2 FYNNEI come from the germline V gene. This chain's CDR3 is CASRERTGGEGGYTF. The CDR3 DNA follows: TGTGCCAGCAGGGAACGGACAGGGGGTGAGGGTGGCTACACCTTC.

The chain is built from TRBV6-5 and TRBJ1-6, with D possibly TRBD1 on 5 matching bases. The CDR3 consists of 16 residues. Germline lookup yields CDR1 MNHEY and CDR2 SVGAGI. V lost 2 bases to trimming and J lost 7 bases, with 15 bases between them. The DNA of the CDR3 is TGTGCCAGCAGTTACGGGTTGAACAGGTTGAATTCACCCCTCCACTTT. It specifies CASSYGLNRLNSPLHF.

The chain joins TRBV7-6 to TRBJ1-5; D possibly corresponds to TRBD1 (5 bases). CDR1 is SGHVS and CDR2 is FNYEAQ in the germline V gene. The CDR3 runs to 16 residues. The V end lost 5 bases, the J end lost 5 bases, and 19 bases lay between the germline ends. DNA for the CDR3: TGTGCCAGCAGCCCCGGGGACGGTCAAACCTATCAGCCCCAGCATTTT. This codes for CASSPGDGQTYQPQHF.

V gene TRBV6-5 combines with J gene TRBJ2-1; 7 bases line up with TRBD2. The CDR3 is 14 amino acids. With V trimmed by 5 bases and J by 6 bases, 7 bases remained unmatched. Per the germline V gene, CDR1 is MNHEY and CDR2 is SVGAGI. The CDR3 protein is CASSTKTSSNEQFF. The CDR3 DNA is TGTGCCAGCAGTACAAAGACTAGCAGCAATGAGCAGTTCTTC.

This chain links TRBV5-1 with TRBJ2-5; 7 nucleotides match TRBD1. The CDR3 has 14 amino acids. Per germline, CDR1 SGHRS and CDR2 YFSETQ. V lost 1 base and J lost 5; bases outside the gene matches: 5. CDR3 DNA sequence: TGCGCCAGCAGCTTGACAGGGGCTAAGGAGACCCAGTACTTC. It specifies CASSLTGAKETQYF.

This clone was counted between two and nine times. This chain links TRBV19 with TRBJ1-5; tentatively, D is TRBD1 (6 bases). V was trimmed by 7 bases and J by 3 bases, leaving 13 bases between them. Germline V gene data show CDR1 as LNHDA and CDR2 as SQIVND (reference sequence). The CDR3 sequence is 14 residues long. CDR3 amino acids: CASKLGGHNQPQHF. In DNA, the CDR3 is TGTGCCAGTAAATTGGGGGGCCACAATCAGCCCCAGCATTTT.

The rearrangement joins TRBV7-9 to TRBJ2-3; 9 positions match TRBD1. Germline V lookup: CDR1 SEHNR, CDR2 FQNEAQ (reference sequence). This CDR3 has 13 amino acids. V shed 9 bases and J 6 bases; nucleotides not matched to a gene: 7. The CDR3 region is CASLQGAGDTQYF. CDR3 in DNA: TGTGCCAGTTTACAGGGGGCTGGTGATACGCAGTATTTT. The full variable domain, its missing parts supplied by reference TRBV7-9 and TRBJ2-3, is DTGVSQNPRHKITKRGQNVTFRCDPISEHNRLYWYRQTLGQGPEFLTYFQNEAQLEKSRLLSDRFSAERPKGSFSTLEIQRTEQGDSAMYLCASLQGAGDTQYFGPGTRLTVL.

This chain links TRBV27 with TRBJ2-5; unclear D gene. Trimming shortened V by 3 bases and J by 5 bases, and 4 bases separated the two germline ends. The CDR3 sequence is 11 residues long. Germline V gene data show CDR1 as MNHEY and CDR2 as SMNVEV (reference sequence). The CDR3 region has the DNA TGTGCCAGCAGTTTCCGGGAGACCCAGTACTTC. Encoded protein: CASSFRETQYF.

The chain uses TRBV18 and TRBJ1-1, with D perhaps TRBD1 (6 bases). This CDR3 contains 15 residues. CDR1 is KGHSH and CDR2 is LQKENI in the germline V gene. Trimming shortened V by 2 bases and J by 3 bases, and 13 bases separated the two germline ends. CDR3 amino acids: CASSPSQDSDTEAFF. CDR3 bases: TGTGCCAGCTCACCAAGTCAGGACAGTGACACTGAAGCTTTCTTT.

The chain is built from TRBV7-2 and TRBJ2-7; 7 bases are shared with TRBD2. With 2 bases clipped from V and 1 base from J, the junction kept 5 bases outside the gene matches. The CDR3 runs 15 residues. Germline V gives CDR1 SGHTA, CDR2 FQGNSA. The CDR3 sequence: CASSLSRTSSYEQYF. CDR3 nucleotides: TGTGCCAGCAGCTTATCCCGGACTAGTTCCTACGAGCAGTACTTC. Drawing the rest from reference TRBV7-2 and TRBJ2-7, the complete variable domain is GAGVSQSPSNKVTEKGKDVELRCDPISGHTALYWYRQSLGQGLEFLIYFQGNSAPDKSGLPSDRFSAERTGGSVSTLTIQRTQQEDSAVYLCASSLSRTSSYEQYFGPGTRLTVT.

This rearrangement joins TRBV28 to TRBJ1-2; 11 bases match TRBD1. Trimming cost V 10 bases and J 0 bases; bases outside gene matches: 13. The CDR3 runs 17 residues. Germline V gene data show CDR1 as MDHEN and CDR2 as SYDVKM. CDR3 nucleotides: TGTGCCACCCTGGACAGGGGGCACTTACGGGCTAACTATGGCTACACCTTC. It translates to CATLDRGHLRANYGYTF.

The chain couples TRBV6-5 to TRBJ2-7; D unclear. The V end was cut by 2 bases, the J end by 2 bases, with 10 bases between. Germline V gene data show CDR1 as MNHEY and CDR2 as SVGAGI. The CDR3 length is 14 residues. CDR3 DNA: TGTGCCAGCAGTTACCGGTGGGCCCCCTACGAGCAGTACTTC. Translating it yields CASSYRWAPYEQYF.

This chain joins TRBV5-4 and TRBJ2-2, with D unclear. The V end lost 0 bases, the J end lost 5 bases, and 5 bases lay between the germline ends. Germline-derived CDR1 and CDR2 are SGHNT and YYREEE (reference sequence). The CDR3 is 13 residues long. The CDR3, as DNA: TGTGCCAGCAGCTTGGGTCAGACCGGGGAGCTGTTTTTT. Translating gives CASSLGQTGELFF.

The chain employs TRBV19 and TRBJ1-2; possibly TRBD1 for D (5 bases). Germline V gene data show CDR1 as LNHDA and CDR2 as SQIVND (reference sequence). The CDR3 totals 14 residues. The V gene lost 7 bases and the J gene lost 2 bases, with 14 bases spanning the gap. In nucleotides, the CDR3 is TGTGCCAGTACCTTTAAACAGGCAAACTATGGCTACACCTTC. Protein product: CASTFKQANYGYTF.